The 22 T cell receptor beta chains listed next were all sequenced from one sample in a study of T cell changes during pregnancy in multiple sclerosis. Using immunoSEQ multiplex PCR, the repertoire was profiled, and TCRdb retains in-frame clones only, with some absent. The repertoire includes about 96,000 clones, 92% of them detected once, and over 2% sits in the top ten. The sequences come from peripheral blood, collected in the first trimester of pregnancy. These TCRs come from a female donor with multiple sclerosis, enrolled in a pregnancy study.

This chain uses TRBV6-1 with TRBJ2-7; D may be TRBD2 (6 bases). The V and J ends lost 2 bases and 4 bases respectively, with 21 bases between them. The CDR3 length is 17 residues. The germline V gene encodes CDR1 MNHNS and CDR2 SASEGT. The CDR3, as DNA: TGTGCCAGCAGTGAATTGGGGGGACGGCCCAAAGTTTACGAGCAGTACTTC. Protein product: CASSELGGRPKVYEQYF.

The count of this clone is one. This chain uses TRBV29-1 with TRBJ2-7; TRBD2 matches 7 bases. The length of the CDR3 is 12 residues. V shed 4 bases and J 5 bases; nucleotides not matched to a gene: 5. In germline, CDR1 is SQVTM, CDR2 ANQGSEA. The CDR3 bases are TGCAGCGTTGCGGGAGGCCCCAACGAGCAGTACTTC. It codes for CSVAGGPNEQYF.

J is TRBJ2-3 and V is TRBV2, with TRBD2 matching over 7 bases. With V trimmed by 6 bases and J by 3 bases, 9 bases remained unmatched. The CDR3 loop spans 15 amino acids. Germline loops: CDR1 SNHLY, CDR2 FYNNEI. The CDR3 region is CASSGIAGGTDTQYF. The CDR3, as DNA: TGTGCCAGCAGCGGTATAGCGGGCGGGACAGATACGCAGTATTTT.

The genes are TRBV5-1 and TRBJ2-1; TRBD2 matches 12 bases. The J segment lost 7 bases and the V segment lost 7 bases, leaving 12 bases of the junction unmatched. The CDR3 extends over 16 amino acids. Per the germline V gene, CDR1 is SGHRS and CDR2 is YFSETQ. The CDR3 DNA follows: TGCGCCAGCGACCGGCGCCCCACTAGCGGGAGGAATGAGCAGTTCTTC. Protein: CASDRRPTSGRNEQFF.

This clone was found once. This chain uses TRBV11-3 with TRBJ2-5, with 10 bases that match TRBD2. Germline V gives CDR1 SGHNT, CDR2 YENEEA. The CDR3 is 16 amino acids. The V gene end was trimmed by 1 base and the J gene end by 3 bases; junction bases not matched to a gene: 5. In DNA form, the CDR3 reads TGTGCCAGCAGCTTAGGAGGACTAGCGGCTGAAGAGACCCAGTACTTC. Encoded protein: CASSLGGLAAEETQYF.

This clone was observed once. This rearrangement joins TRBV6-6 to TRBJ2-7; D may be TRBD2 (5 bases). Per germline, CDR1 MNHNY and CDR2 SVGAGI (reference sequence). This CDR3 region has 14 residues. Trimming left V 6 bases short and J 0 bases short, with 12 bases between. The CDR3 coding sequence is TGTGCCAGCAGAGAACGGGATTTCTCCTACGAGCAGTACTTC. It is translated as CASRERDFSYEQYF.

This clone was observed a handful of times. This rearrangement joins TRBV5-1 to TRBJ2-1, with TRBD1 matching over 10 bases. V lost 4 bases and J lost 7; bases outside the gene matches: 5. The CDR3 consists of 14 residues. Per the germline V gene, CDR1 is SGHRS and CDR2 is YFSETQ. CDR3 bases: TGCGCCAGCAGCCTCTGGGACAGGGGAAATGAGCAGTTCTTC. Protein: CASSLWDRGNEQFF. The whole variable domain, filled in from reference TRBV5-1 and TRBJ2-1, reads KAGVTQTPRYLIKTRGQQVTLSCSPISGHRSVSWYQQTPGQGLQFLFEYFSETQRNKGNFPGRFSGRQFSNSRSEMNVSTLELGDSALYLCASSLWDRGNEQFFGPGTRLTVL.

V gene TRBV14 combines with J gene TRBJ2-7; D not certain. The ends were cut back, 0 bases at V and 2 bases at J, with 8 bases in the middle. The CDR3 totals 14 residues. Germline V CDR1 and CDR2: SGHDN, FVKESK. CDR3 sequence reads: CASSQEMSPYEQYF. The DNA for the CDR3 is TGTGCCAGCAGCCAAGAGATGAGCCCCTACGAGCAGTACTTC. The full variable domain, with the rest looked up from reference TRBV14 and TRBJ2-7, is EAGVTQFPSHSVIEKGQTVTLRCDPISGHDNLYWYRRVMGKEIKFLLHFVKESKQDESGMPNNRFLAERTGGTYSTLKVQPAELEDSGVYFCASSQEMSPYEQYFGPGTRLTVT.

The rearrangement uses TRBV4-3 and TRBJ2-7, with 7 bases matching TRBD1. This CDR3 is built from 15 residues. The V segment lost 0 bases and the J segment 2 bases; nucleotides outside the gene matches: 4. CDR1 is LGHNA, CDR2 YSLEER, per germline. The CDR3: CASSQDWTGAYEQYF. In DNA, the CDR3 is TGCGCCAGCAGCCAAGATTGGACAGGAGCCTACGAGCAGTACTTC.

This rearrangement joins TRBV7-9 to TRBJ2-7, with 9 bases matching TRBD1. V was clipped by 4 bases and J by 7 bases; unmatched bases: 11. Germline lookup yields CDR1 SEHNR and CDR2 FQNEAQ (reference sequence). The CDR3 has 15 amino acids. CDR3: CASSSPRTGVGEQYF. The CDR3 DNA is TGTGCCAGCAGCTCCCCCCGGACAGGGGTCGGGGAGCAGTACTTC.

The chain recombines TRBV19 with TRBJ1-4, with 8 positions matching TRBD1. The trim removed 7 bases at V and 7 bases at J, leaving 11 bases unmatched. This CDR3 comprises 15 residues. Germline CDR1 LNHDA, CDR2 SQIVND (reference sequence). The CDR3 region has the DNA TGTGCCAGTACCCCCCGCGGACAGGGTTTTGAAAAACTGTTTTTT. Its protein is CASTPRGQGFEKLFF.

This chain links TRBV13 with TRBJ2-2; D remains ambiguous. The CDR3 totals 13 residues. CDR1 and CDR2 from the germline V gene are PRHDT and FYEKMQ (reference sequence). V lost 3 bases and J lost 6, with 8 bases in between. The CDR3 is CASSFSVAGELFF. The DNA of the CDR3 is TGTGCCAGCAGCTTCTCAGTTGCCGGGGAGCTGTTTTTT.

The chain couples TRBV28 to TRBJ2-5; D is unclear. V was trimmed by 7 bases and J by 5 bases, leaving 17 bases between them. Germline V gene data show CDR1 as MDHEN and CDR2 as SYDVKM. CDR3 size: 14 residues. The CDR3 is CASTSLDLLETQYF. CDR3 coding DNA: TGTGCCAGCACCTCTCTAGATCTGTTGGAGACCCAGTACTTC.

In its sample, this clone was seen once. V gene TRBV2 combines with J gene TRBJ2-1, with D perhaps TRBD1 (7 bases). CDR3 size: 16 residues. CDR1 is SNHLY, CDR2 FYNNEI, per germline. Trimming left V 7 bases short and J 10 bases short, with 26 bases between. The CDR3 DNA reads TGTGCCAGCAATGCGGTGGGGGGACAGTGGAACCTGGAGCAGTTCTTC. Its translation: CASNAVGGQWNLEQFF.

The rearrangement joins TRBV5-1 to TRBJ1-3; D is possibly TRBD1 (5 bases). The germline V gene encodes CDR1 SGHRS and CDR2 YFSETQ. This CDR3 spans 15 amino acids. Trimming took off 4 bases at V and 0 bases at J, with 11 bases between the two ends. Here the CDR3 DNA reads TGCGCCAGCAGCCCGACAGTGGACTCTGGAAACACCATATATTTT. It translates to CASSPTVDSGNTIYF.

V is TRBV7-2 and J is TRBJ2-3; D not certain. Trimming took off 1 base at V and 2 bases at J, with 16 bases between the two ends. This CDR3 region has 17 residues. In germline, CDR1 is SGHTA, CDR2 FQGNSA. The CDR3 DNA follows: TGTGCCAGCAGCTTAGATTCCTCGATCGGTGTCACAGATACGCAGTATTTT. Amino acid sequence: CASSLDSSIGVTDTQYF.

This clone has a single count. CDR3 region: CSAVATGFNQPQHF. Here the CDR3 DNA reads TGCAGCGCGGTCGCGACAGGGTTCAATCAGCCCCAGCATTTT. The chain employs TRBV29-1 and TRBJ1-5, with 7 positions matching TRBD1. The J segment lost 3 bases and the V segment lost 7 bases, leaving 9 bases of the junction unmatched. The V gene's germline CDR1 is SQVTM and CDR2 ANQGSEA. This CDR3 has 14 amino acids.

This chain connects TRBV19 to TRBJ2-2; 11 bases align to TRBD2. With V trimmed by 6 bases and J by 4 bases, 4 bases remained unmatched. CDR1 and CDR2 from the germline V gene are LNHDA and SQIVND (reference sequence). The CDR3 spans 15 residues. CDR3 nucleotide sequence: TGTGCCAGTAGCCTAGCGGGAGGTGTCACCGGGGAGCTGTTTTTT. Protein: CASSLAGGVTGELFF. Based on the CDR3 plus reference TRBV19 and TRBJ2-2, the full variable domain is DGGITQSPKYLFRKEGQNVTLSCEQNLNHDAMYWYRQDPGQGLRLIYYSQIVNDFQKGDIAEGYSVSREKKESFPLTVTSAQKNPTAFYLCASSLAGGVTGELFFGEGSRLTVL.

This clone was seen many times. The chain couples TRBV2 to TRBJ1-2, with TRBD1 as a possible D gene (5 bases). The CDR3 is made up of 8 amino acids. The germline V gene has CDR1 SNHLY and CDR2 FYNNEI. Deletions cut 11 bases from V and 13 bases from J, with 11 bases between. CDR3 amino acids: CAAGPFTF. The CDR3 coding sequence is TGTGCCGCGGGGCCTTTCACCTTC.

This clone was picked up one time. The V and J genes are TRBV28 and TRBJ2-2; TRBD1 matches 8 bases. The ends lost 7 bases at V and 3 bases at J; junction bases unmatched: 13. CDR3 length equals 17 residues. Germline V gene data show CDR1 as MDHEN and CDR2 as SYDVKM. This CDR3 reads CASIPVIGQGYTGELFF. CDR3 in DNA: TGTGCCAGCATTCCTGTTATTGGACAGGGATACACCGGGGAGCTGTTTTTT.

This clone has only one observation. The chain has TRBV19 and TRBJ2-1, with D perhaps TRBD1 (5 bases). Germline CDR1 LNHDA, CDR2 SQIVND (reference sequence). The CDR3 loop spans 16 amino acids. V shed 5 bases and J shed 0 bases, with 14 bases lying between them. CDR3 coding DNA: TGTGCCAGTAGTTCGGGCTACAGGAACTCCTACAATGAGCAGTTCTTC. This gives the protein CASSSGYRNSYNEQFF.

This CDR3 reads CASSLGTVQETQYF. The CDR3 region has the DNA TGTGCCAGCAGCTTGGGGACAGTACAAGAGACCCAGTACTTC. The gene calls are TRBV13 and TRBJ2-5, with 7 bases lining up with TRBD1. Per the germline V gene, CDR1 is PRHDT and CDR2 is FYEKMQ (reference sequence). V lost 3 bases, J lost 2 bases, and 3 bases stayed unmatched. The CDR3 is 14 amino acids.